Each of the 30 T cell receptor beta chains below was sequenced from the same sample in a study of blood T cell repertoires in COVID-19. Method: immunoSEQ multiplex PCR; TCRdb's copy keeps in-frame clones and lacks some. The repertoire holds 95,000 to 110,000 clones, with about 90% as singletons. The sample was peripheral blood. Receptors originate from a human donor in a cohort sampled during active COVID-19.

This clone was detected a few times. The genes are TRBV9 and TRBJ1-6; tentatively, D is TRBD1 (6 bases). CDR3 length: 15 residues. Trimming stripped 4 bases from V and 5 bases from J, with 13 bases between. The germline gives CDR1 SGDLS, CDR2 YYNGEE. The DNA for the CDR3 is TGTGCCAGCAGCCCGAGCGCAGGGGATAATTCACCCCTCCACTTT. Encoded protein: CASSPSAGDNSPLHF.

The rearrangement links TRBV4-1 to TRBJ2-7; 7 bases fit TRBD2. The CDR3 extends over 14 amino acids. The germline CDR1 and CDR2 sequences are MGHRA and YSYEKL. Trimming removed 7 bases from V and 1 base from J; junction bases left unmatched: 7. The CDR3 DNA reads as TGCGCCAGCATAAGACTGGGGGGGTCCTACGAGCAGTACTTC. Residues: CASIRLGGSYEQYF.

The rearrangement links TRBV6-1 to TRBJ2-3; TRBD1 is a possible D gene (6 bases). The CDR3 has 15 residues. Germline assignment: CDR1 MNHNS and CDR2 SASEGT. V lost 3 bases and J lost 0, with 10 bases in between. In nucleotides, the CDR3 is TGTGCCAGCAGTGATCCGGACAGAAGCACAGATACGCAGTATTTT. This codes for CASSDPDRSTDTQYF.

The CDR3 nucleotides are TGTGCCAGCAGTTTGCCATACACTAGGATGGGGTACAATGAGCAGTTCTTC. It is translated as CASSLPYTRMGYNEQFF. The J gene is TRBJ2-1, the V gene TRBV28; D is perhaps TRBD2 (5 bases). The CDR3 runs 17 residues. Trimming removed 3 bases from V and 4 bases from J, with 19 bases in between. Germline V gene data show CDR1 as MDHEN and CDR2 as SYDVKM.

This chain joins TRBV27 and TRBJ1-6, with TRBD1 matching over 9 bases. The CDR3 extends over 20 amino acids. The germline CDR1 and CDR2 sequences are MNHEY and SMNVEV (reference sequence). Losses at the gene ends were 2 bases for V and 9 bases for J; bases not matched to a gene: 20. The CDR3 coding sequence is TGTGCCAGCAGTTTAAGACCCCCGACAGGGGGTCGTATAGGACCTTCACCCCTCCACTTT. Translating gives CASSLRPPTGGRIGPSPLHF.

The chain uses TRBV19 and TRBJ2-5; maybe TRBD1 (6 bases). The CDR3 loop spans 16 amino acids. V was shortened by 5 bases and J by 7 bases, with 23 bases between the two germline ends. The germline V gene encodes CDR1 LNHDA and CDR2 SQIVND (reference sequence). The CDR3 sequence: CASSATGDGVLGTQYF. The CDR3 bases are TGTGCCAGTAGTGCGACAGGTGATGGGGTCTTGGGGACCCAGTACTTC.

The chain has TRBV28 and TRBJ2-2; 8 nucleotides line up with TRBD2. CDR3 length: 16 amino acids. Germline V gene lookup returns CDR1 MDHEN and CDR2 SYDVKM. With V trimmed by 7 bases and J by 2 bases, 9 bases remained unmatched. CDR3 region: CASTHFGGENTGELFF. The CDR3 coding sequence is TGTGCCAGCACCCACTTCGGGGGGGAAAACACCGGGGAGCTGTTTTTT.

The chain has TRBV18 and TRBJ1-6; 9 bases agree with TRBD1. The CDR3 is 16 residues long. With 2 bases clipped from V and 6 bases from J, the junction kept 5 bases outside the gene matches. CDR1 is KGHSH, CDR2 LQKENI, per germline. CDR3 DNA: TGTGCCAGCTCACCATCCGGGACAGGGAGTAATTCACCCCTCCACTTT. Encoded protein: CASSPSGTGSNSPLHF.

The chain links TRBV3-1 (or the pseudogene TRBV3-2) to TRBJ1-2; 7 bases align to TRBD1. The CDR3 is 14 residues long. The germline V gene encodes CDR1 LGHDT and CDR2 YNNKEL (reference sequence). The ends lost 2 bases at V and 3 bases at J; junction bases unmatched: 3. The CDR3: CASSQNTGDYGYTF. The CDR3 coding sequence is TGTGCCAGCAGCCAAAATACAGGGGACTATGGCTACACCTTC.

The chain uses TRBV7-9 and TRBJ1-2, with 12 positions matching TRBD1. Germline CDR1 reads SEHNR; CDR2 reads FQNEAQ (reference sequence). Unmatched junction bases numbered 6, after V lost 3 bases and J lost 4 bases. The CDR3 loop spans 16 amino acids. CDR3 loop: CASSFPGQGAVYGYTF. The CDR3 DNA reads TGTGCCAGCAGCTTTCCGGGACAGGGGGCGGTCTATGGCTACACCTTC.

V usage is TRBV6-5 and J usage is TRBJ1-2; weak D call: TRBD1 (5 bases). The V gene lost 2 bases and the J gene lost 8 bases, with 9 bases spanning the gap. Germline assignment: CDR1 MNHEY and CDR2 SVGAGI. The CDR3 has 12 amino acids. CDR3 protein: CASSYAGRGYTF. In DNA form, the CDR3 reads TGTGCCAGCAGTTACGCGGGGCGCGGCTACACCTTC.

The rearrangement uses TRBV15 and TRBJ2-5, with 8 positions matching TRBD2. The CDR3 sequence is 16 residues long. V dropped 3 bases and J dropped 4; count of bases not matched to a gene: 10. Germline assignment: CDR1 LNHNV and CDR2 YYDKDF (reference sequence). CDR3 in DNA: TGTGCCACCAGCAGGCGGTCGAGTGCGGGAGGAGAGACCCAGTACTTC. Residues: CATSRRSSAGGETQYF.

This rearrangement joins TRBV29-1 to TRBJ2-1; the match to TRBD2 covers 9 bases. This CDR3 has 15 residues. V was clipped by 3 bases and J by 5 bases; unmatched bases: 8. Germline CDR1 is SQVTM and CDR2 is ANQGSEA. The CDR3 loop reads CSVEYGQRGDNEQFF. The CDR3, as DNA: TGCAGCGTTGAGTACGGGCAGCGGGGGGACAATGAGCAGTTCTTC.

CDR3 loop: CASSLLAGKAPLHF. The CDR3 coding sequence is TGTGCCAGCAGCTTATTGGCAGGGAAGGCACCCCTCCACTTT. This sequence joins TRBV7-3 and TRBJ1-6; a possible D gene is TRBD1 (5 bases). Germline assignment: CDR1 SGHTA and CDR2 FQGTGA. The CDR3 loop spans 14 amino acids. Trimming took 2 bases from V and 11 from J, leaving 13 bases between them.

V gene TRBV6-6 combines with J gene TRBJ2-2; 11 bases are shared with TRBD1. CDR1 and CDR2 from the germline V gene are MNHNY and SVGAGI (reference sequence). CDR3 length: 16 amino acids. Trimming removed 1 base from V and 5 bases from J; junction bases left unmatched: 3. The CDR3 DNA sequence: TGTGCCAGCAGTTACTGGGGGACAGGGGGGACCGGGGAGCTGTTTTTT. Amino acid sequence: CASSYWGTGGTGELFF.

The chain combines TRBV4-1 with TRBJ1-4, with D maybe TRBD1 (5 bases). Germline V gene data show CDR1 as MGHRA and CDR2 as YSYEKL. The length of the CDR3 is 15 residues. The V and J ends lost 1 base and 8 bases respectively, with 14 bases between them. The CDR3: CASSQGTKRGEKLFF. Here the CDR3 DNA reads TGCGCCAGCAGCCAAGGAACGAAACGGGGGGAAAAACTGTTTTTT.

The V gene is TRBV28, the J gene TRBJ2-7, with 8 bases matching TRBD2. The CDR3 loop spans 14 amino acids. Germline trimming cut 6 bases from V and 3 bases from J; bases unmatched to any gene: 7. Per the germline V gene, CDR1 is MDHEN and CDR2 is SYDVKM. CDR3 nucleotide sequence: TGTGCCAGCAGATCCCAGCGGGAGTTCTACGAGCAGTACTTC. This sequence encodes CASRSQREFYEQYF.

V gene TRBV9 combines with J gene TRBJ2-6, with 7 positions matching TRBD1. Germline V gene lookup returns CDR1 SGDLS and CDR2 YYNGEE. Trimming cost V 3 bases and J 0 bases; bases outside gene matches: 9. The CDR3 contains 18 residues. The CDR3 nucleotides are TGTGCCAGCAGCGGGAGAGACAGGGCCGACTCTGGGGCCAACGTCCTGACTTTC. The encoded protein is CASSGRDRADSGANVLTF.

The V call is TRBV11-2, the J call TRBJ2-7; TRBD2 matches 11 bases. Unmatched junction bases numbered 3, after V lost 4 bases and J lost 1 base. Germline-derived CDR1 and CDR2 are SGHAT and FQNNGV. The CDR3 spans 15 residues. CDR3: CASSYGTSGSYEQYF. The CDR3 DNA reads as TGTGCCAGCAGCTACGGGACTAGCGGTTCCTACGAGCAGTACTTC. The full variable domain, with the rest looked up from reference TRBV11-2 and TRBJ2-7, is EAGVAQSPRYKIIEKRQSVAFWCNPISGHATLYWYQQILGQGPKLLIQFQNNGVVDDSQLPKDRFSAERLKGVDSTLKIQPAKLEDSAVYLCASSYGTSGSYEQYFGPGTRLTVT.

This clone showed up just once. The rearrangement uses TRBV19 and TRBJ2-3; weak D call: TRBD2 (6 bases). With 8 bases removed from V and 0 bases from J, the gap between germline ends came to 18 bases. Germline CDR1 reads LNHDA; CDR2 reads SQIVND (reference sequence). The CDR3 sequence is 16 residues long. The CDR3 nucleotides read TGTGCCAGTGCATACACCGGGACTTACAGCACAGATACGCAGTATTTT. It codes for CASAYTGTYSTDTQYF.

This chain links TRBV14 with TRBJ2-5; D remains ambiguous. Per germline, CDR1 SGHDN and CDR2 FVKESK. The CDR3 loop spans 11 amino acids. Trimming shortened V by 5 bases and J by 2 bases, and 3 bases separated the two germline ends. The CDR3 DNA is TGTGCCAGCAGCTTACAAGAGACCCAGTACTTC. Residues: CASSLQETQYF.

This chain uses TRBV5-6 with TRBJ1-4; maybe TRBD1 (6 bases). CDR1 and CDR2 from the germline V gene are SGHDT and YYEEEE. V gave up 4 bases and J gave up 5 bases, with 15 bases separating them. The CDR3 extends over 15 amino acids. This chain's CDR3 is CASSLVRGRNEKLFF. The CDR3, as DNA: TGTGCCAGCAGCCTAGTCAGGGGAAGGAATGAAAAACTGTTTTTT. Supplemented by reference TRBV5-6 and TRBJ1-4, the full variable domain reads DAGVTQSPTHLIKTRGQQVTLRCSPKSGHDTVSWYQQALGQGPQFIFQYYEEEERQRGNFPDRFSGHQFPNYSSELNVNALLLGDSALYLCASSLVRGRNEKLFFGSGTQLSVL.

The genes are TRBV28 and TRBJ2-7; the D gene is possibly TRBD1 (6 bases). The germline V gene has CDR1 MDHEN and CDR2 SYDVKM. The CDR3 length is 15 residues. The V and J ends lost 5 bases and 1 base respectively, with 15 bases between them. CDR3 coding DNA: TGTGCCAGCAGTGACCCAGGGGTAGGGTCCTACGAGCAGTACTTC. Amino acid sequence: CASSDPGVGSYEQYF.

This chain connects TRBV6-2 or TRBV6-3 to TRBJ2-1, with 7 nucleotides matching TRBD1. V lost 2 bases to trimming and J lost 5 bases; unmatched junction nucleotides: 9. The CDR3 contains 16 residues. Looked up from germline, CDR1 is MNHEY and CDR2 is SVGEGT. Written as DNA, the CDR3 is TGTGCCAGCAGTTACGAGACAGGGTGGGCGAACAATGAGCAGTTCTTC. Translated, it gives CASSYETGWANNEQFF.

This chain links TRBV9 with TRBJ1-2; 9 positions match TRBD1. This CDR3 region has 16 residues. The V gene's germline CDR1 is SGDLS and CDR2 YYNGEE. V was pared by 0 bases and J by 3 bases, with 6 bases of the junction left unmatched. CDR3 in DNA: TGTGCCAGCAGCGTAGTCAAACAGGGGGCGTACTATGGCTACACCTTC. This translates into CASSVVKQGAYYGYTF.

In regard to this clone: Other nucleotide sequences in the sample specify the same CDR3. The chain is built from TRBV27 and TRBJ2-7; D gene uncertain. V lost 3 bases to trimming and J lost 5 bases, with 5 bases between them. CDR3 length equals 11 residues. CDR1 MNHEY and CDR2 SMNVEV come from the germline V gene (reference sequence). The CDR3 bases are TGTGCCAGCAGTTTTCGGGACGAGCAGTACTTC. This translates into CASSFRDEQYF.

This chain joins TRBV9 and TRBJ2-2; TRBD1 agrees at 8 bases. Germline V lookup: CDR1 SGDLS, CDR2 YYNGEE. Trimming removed 2 bases from V and 4 bases from J; junction bases left unmatched: 7. CDR3 length: 16 amino acids. The CDR3 spells CASSVTGTGGTGELFF. As DNA, the CDR3 is TGTGCCAGCAGCGTCACCGGGACAGGCGGCACCGGGGAGCTGTTTTTT.

This CDR3 is CASSPRQGTDTQYF. For the CDR3, the DNA is TGTGCCAGCAGCCCTAGACAGGGAACAGATACGCAGTATTTT. The chain links TRBV7-9 to TRBJ2-3, with 7 bases lining up with TRBD1. The V segment lost 5 bases and the J segment 3 bases; nucleotides outside the gene matches: 5. Germline V gives CDR1 SEHNR, CDR2 FQNEAQ (reference sequence). The CDR3 length is 14 residues. The full variable domain, in which reference TRBV7-9 and TRBJ2-3 provide the parts outside the CDR3, is DTGVSQNPRHKITKRGQNVTFRCDPISEHNRLYWYRQTLGQGPEFLTYFQNEAQLEKSRLLSDRFSAERPKGSFSTLEIQRTEQGDSAMYLCASSPRQGTDTQYFGPGTRLTVL.

Concerning this clone itself: Different DNA sequences within this sample yield the same CDR3. CDR3 DNA sequence: TGCGCCAGCAGCTTGGACATGAACACTGAAGCTTTCTTT. Residues: CASSLDMNTEAFF. The gene calls are TRBV5-1 and TRBJ1-1, with D unresolved. The CDR3 has 13 residues. In germline, CDR1 is SGHRS, CDR2 YFSETQ. The V end lost 0 bases, the J end lost 0 bases, and 3 bases lay between the germline ends.

In this sample, this clone turned up a few times. V and J are TRBV19 and TRBJ1-5; tentative D call: TRBD1 (5 bases). With 3 bases removed from V and 2 bases from J, the gap between germline ends came to 8 bases. The germline CDR1 and CDR2 sequences are LNHDA and SQIVND (reference sequence). The CDR3 covers 14 residues. The CDR3 spells CASSIRVGNQPQHF. CDR3 sequence (DNA): TGTGCCAGTAGTATCAGGGTTGGCAATCAGCCCCAGCATTTT.